The 27 T cell receptor beta chains presented below share a single source sample, sequenced in a study of T-cell reconstitution after alpha-beta-depleted transplantation in children. The TCRbeta library incorporated unique molecular identifiers. TCRdb independently ran MiXCR on the PCR reads; one entry per CDR3 protein. The repertoire holds around 250,000 distinct CDR3 sequences, over 20% seen once, with roughly 2.5% in the top ten. The source material was PBMCs, sampled before TCRalphabeta/CD19-depleted stem cell transplant. The receptors come from a girl aged 2 to 9 with Fanconi anemia, due to receive a stem cell transplant.

This clonotype has just a few counts. This chain links TRBV6-1 with TRBJ2-1; D perhaps matches TRBD2 (6 bases). The V end was cut by 6 bases, the J end by 0 bases, with 15 bases between. The germline V gene encodes CDR1 MNHNS and CDR2 SASEGT. The CDR3 length is 16 residues. This CDR3 reads CASRDSGQSSYNEQFF. The CDR3 bases are TGTGCCAGCAGAGACAGCGGGCAGAGCTCCTACAATGAGCAGTTCTTC.

This chain connects TRBV6-5 to TRBJ1-1; D not certain. Germline V gene data show CDR1 as MNHEY and CDR2 as SVGAGI. The CDR3 totals 17 residues. V dropped 4 bases and J dropped 3 bases, with 21 bases sitting between them. The CDR3 DNA follows: TGTGCCAGCAGTTTCCGGAGGATTGGGAAACGTGACACTGAAGCTTTCTTT. It specifies CASSFRRIGKRDTEAFF.

The rearrangement uses TRBV7-2 and TRBJ2-1; 9 positions match TRBD2. This CDR3 is built from 16 residues. Looked up from germline, CDR1 is SGHTA and CDR2 is FQGNSA. Trimming removed 8 bases from V and 6 bases from J; junction bases left unmatched: 14. CDR3 sequence (DNA): TGTGCCAGCCGAAGCCCCGGGCGGGGGGGCACCAATGAGCAGTTCTTC. Translation: CASRSPGRGGTNEQFF.

This clonotype was detected ten times or more. The rearrangement joins TRBV29-1 to TRBJ1-1; 11 bases match TRBD1. The germline CDR1 and CDR2 sequences are SQVTM and ANQGSEA. The CDR3 totals 13 residues. The junction had 5 bases not matched to a gene; V was cut back by 7 bases and J by 4 bases. CDR3: CSADGTGGTEAFF. CDR3 DNA sequence: TGCAGCGCCGATGGGACAGGGGGCACTGAAGCTTTCTTT.

This chain connects TRBV5-1 to TRBJ2-7; 8 bases align to TRBD1. Losses at the gene ends were 2 bases for V and 3 bases for J; bases not matched to a gene: 7. The CDR3 is made up of 15 amino acids. Germline lookup yields CDR1 SGHRS and CDR2 YFSETQ. Written as DNA, the CDR3 is TGCGCCAGCAGCTTATCCAGGGGGCCAAACTACGAGCAGTACTTC. Its translation is CASSLSRGPNYEQYF.

The chain uses TRBV29-1 and TRBJ2-2, with D unresolved. CDR3 length: 12 residues. Trimming removed 6 bases at V and 4 bases at J, with 9 bases between. Germline-derived CDR1 and CDR2 are SQVTM and ANQGSEA. The CDR3 nucleotides are TGCAGCGTGTTTTCTAGCACCGGGGAGCTGTTTTTT. Protein sequence: CSVFSSTGELFF.

This clonotype appeared many times. The rearrangement links TRBV7-2 to TRBJ1-5; tentative D call: TRBD1 (6 bases). The CDR3 spans 13 residues. The germline V and J ends were trimmed by 3 bases and 5 bases, with 8 bases remaining between them. The germline V gene has CDR1 SGHTA and CDR2 FQGNSA. The CDR3 nucleotides read TGTGCCAGCAGCTTCACAGGGTATCAGCCCCAGCATTTT. This translates into CASSFTGYQPQHF.

The CDR3 DNA reads as TGCGCCAGCAGCTTCGAGGGTGTTTTGGGCATGAACACTGAAGCTTTCTTT. This translates into CASSFEGVLGMNTEAFF. The chain is built from TRBV5-1 and TRBJ1-1; no definite D call. V was shortened by 2 bases and J by 0 bases, with 17 bases between the two germline ends. The CDR3 totals 17 residues. The germline V gene encodes CDR1 SGHRS and CDR2 YFSETQ.

This clonotype has a count of ten or more. The J gene is TRBJ2-1, the V gene TRBV12-3 or TRBV12-4; no clear D. Trimming shortened V by 7 bases and J by 3 bases, and 13 bases separated the two germline ends. The CDR3 extends over 14 amino acids. CDR3 loop: CASTQISYYNEQFF. The CDR3 DNA reads as TGTGCCAGCACCCAGATATCGTACTACAATGAGCAGTTCTTC.

This clonotype was seen a few times. The chain joins TRBV25-1 to TRBJ2-6; D may be TRBD2 (6 bases). Trimming pared 5 bases from V and 0 bases from J, leaving 14 bases between. This CDR3 spans 17 amino acids. Germline V CDR1 and CDR2: MGHDK, SYGVNS. The chain's CDR3 is CASSSWEEHSGANVLTF. As DNA, the CDR3 is TGTGCCAGCAGTAGCTGGGAGGAGCACTCTGGGGCCAACGTCCTGACTTTC. Full variable domain (missing parts from reference TRBV25-1 and TRBJ2-6): EADIYQTPRYLVIGTGKKITLECSQTMGHDKMYWYQQDPGMELHLIHYSYGVNSTEKGDLSSESTVSRIRTEHFPLTLESARPSHTSQYLCASSSWEEHSGANVLTFGAGSRLTVL.

This clonotype has more than one count but fewer than ten. The chain employs TRBV29-1 and TRBJ2-1, with TRBD2 matching 10 bases. This CDR3 is built from 14 residues. Germline values: CDR1 SQVTM, CDR2 ANQGSEA. The ends lost 2 bases at V and 5 bases at J; junction bases unmatched: 3. As DNA, the CDR3 is TGCAGCGTTGAATTACTAGCGGGAAACAATGAGCAGTTCTTC. Encoded protein: CSVELLAGNNEQFF.

This CDR3 is CATKGGFSYEQYF. For the CDR3, the DNA is TGTGCCACCAAAGGCGGGTTCTCCTACGAGCAGTACTTC. This chain links TRBV2 with TRBJ2-7, with D perhaps matching TRBD2 (5 bases). Germline V gene data show CDR1 as SNHLY and CDR2 as FYNNEI. The CDR3 is made up of 13 amino acids. V lost 10 bases and J lost 0, with 13 bases in between.

The sample holds many counts of this clonotype. J is TRBJ2-1 and V is TRBV10-3; the match to TRBD1 covers 7 bases. Germline trimming cut 8 bases from V and 5 bases from J; bases unmatched to any gene: 6. CDR3 length equals 13 residues. Germline V gene data show CDR1 as ENHRY and CDR2 as SYGVKD. DNA of the CDR3: TGTGCCATCCGTCCAGACAGGGACAATGAGCAGTTCTTC. Translation gives CAIRPDRDNEQFF.

The CDR3 nucleotides read TGCGCCAGCAGCCCAACCCGACCGGGACTAGACCCAGATACGCAGTATTTT. It codes for CASSPTRPGLDPDTQYF. The chain uses TRBV5-1 and TRBJ2-3, with TRBD2 matching over 8 bases. CDR3 length equals 17 residues. V was pared by 4 bases and J by 4 bases, with 14 bases of the junction left unmatched. Germline V gene lookup returns CDR1 SGHRS and CDR2 YFSETQ.

The V and J genes are TRBV7-3 and TRBJ2-3, with 7 bases identical to TRBD1. Germline lookup yields CDR1 SGHTA and CDR2 FQGTGA. This CDR3 is 15 amino acids long. The junction had 10 bases not matched to a gene; V was cut back by 5 bases and J by 5 bases. The CDR3 DNA reads TGTGCCAGCAGCCTTACCCGGACAGGACGAGATACGCAGTATTTT. Protein product: CASSLTRTGRDTQYF.

This clonotype was picked up many times. The V gene is TRBV12-3 or TRBV12-4, the J gene TRBJ1-1; 7 bases line up with TRBD1. V lost 6 bases, J lost 7 bases, and 5 bases stayed unmatched. This CDR3 is 12 amino acids long. The CDR3 here is CASSPDRVEAFF. CDR3 nucleotide sequence: TGTGCCAGCAGCCCCGACAGGGTTGAAGCTTTCTTT.

CDR3 sequence: CASSELGKRDGPTGELFF. The CDR3 DNA follows: TGTGCCAGCAGTGAATTGGGGAAACGGGACGGTCCCACCGGGGAGCTGTTTTTT. The V gene is TRBV25-1, the J gene TRBJ2-2, with D perhaps TRBD1 or TRBD2 (5 bases each). The CDR3 has 18 amino acids. Germline values: CDR1 MGHDK, CDR2 SYGVNS. V dropped 1 base and J dropped 4 bases, with 19 bases sitting between them.

This clonotype occurred a few times. The chain combines TRBV20-1 with TRBJ2-7; D is uncertain. Trimming removed 4 bases at V and 3 bases at J, with 13 bases between. The CDR3 has 13 amino acids. Germline values: CDR1 DFQATT, CDR2 SNEGSKA (reference sequence). CDR3 loop: CSANPPSGYEQYF. The DNA of the CDR3 is TGCAGTGCTAACCCCCCTTCCGGCTACGAGCAGTACTTC.

The table lists this clonotype with a few counts. The chain couples TRBV20-1 to TRBJ2-5; 10 bases map to TRBD1. The CDR3 is 13 residues long. The germline CDR1 and CDR2 sequences are DFQATT and SNEGSKA (reference sequence). With 5 bases clipped from V and 3 bases from J, the junction kept 3 bases outside the gene matches. The CDR3 loop reads CSAAGTGEETQYF. The CDR3 region has the DNA TGCAGTGCTGCCGGGACAGGGGAAGAGACCCAGTACTTC.

CDR3 in amino acids: CASSKVSGGAQDTQYF. DNA of the CDR3: TGTGCCAGCAGCAAAGTCAGCGGGGGGGCACAAGATACGCAGTATTTT. The chain couples TRBV21-1 to TRBJ2-3; TRBD2 is the table's D call and was not checked against the DNA. TRBV21-1 is a recognized pseudogene. The CDR3 contains 16 residues.

This clonotype was recorded at least ten times. The genes are TRBV4-2 and TRBJ2-5; weak D call: TRBD2 (5 bases). Germline V gene data show CDR1 as LGHNA and CDR2 as YNFKEQ. With 0 bases removed from V and 3 bases from J, the gap between germline ends came to 8 bases. The CDR3 is made up of 14 amino acids. Here the CDR3 reads CASSQDGKEETQYF. The DNA for the CDR3 is TGTGCCAGCAGCCAAGACGGGAAGGAAGAGACCCAGTACTTC.

In its sample, this clonotype was seen a few times. The chain carries TRBV4-2 and TRBJ2-3; no clear D gene. V dropped 1 base and J dropped 1 base, with 6 bases sitting between them. Germline CDR1 and CDR2: LGHNA and YNFKEQ. This CDR3 has 14 amino acids. CDR3 DNA sequence: TGTGCCAGCAGCCAAGTCCAGGGCACAGATACGCAGTATTTT. This encodes CASSQVQGTDTQYF.

The CDR3 here is CASSPGKYLYEQYF. The CDR3 DNA reads TGCGCCAGCAGCCCAGGCAAGTACCTCTACGAGCAGTACTTC. V and J are TRBV5-1 and TRBJ2-7; D ambiguous. The germline V gene has CDR1 SGHRS and CDR2 YFSETQ. This CDR3 has 14 amino acids. V was shortened by 4 bases and J by 3 bases, with 14 bases between the two germline ends.

The chain combines TRBV20-1 with TRBJ2-1; 7 bases map to TRBD1. This CDR3 spans 14 amino acids. The V and J ends lost 8 bases and 4 bases, in that order; junction bases with no gene match: 11. Germline V lookup: CDR1 DFQATT, CDR2 SNEGSKA (reference sequence). The CDR3 region has the DNA TGCAGTTACCTCGCAACAGGGGATTACAATGAGCAGTTCTTC. Translated, it gives CSYLATGDYNEQFF.

The chain has TRBV28 and TRBJ2-1; D unresolved. CDR1 and CDR2 (germline): MDHEN, SYDVKM. CDR3 length: 15 residues. V was pared by 2 bases and J by 6 bases, with 14 bases between. CDR3 coding DNA: TGTGCCAGCAGTTTACCCCTAGTTTACGGCAATGAGCAGTTCTTC. Translated, it gives CASSLPLVYGNEQFF.

The chain carries TRBV27 and TRBJ2-7, with 7 bases fitting TRBD1. The CDR3 covers 16 residues. CDR1 is MNHEY, CDR2 SMNVEV, per germline (reference sequence). J gave up 2 bases and V 8 bases, and 15 bases lay outside the gene matches. In nucleotides, the CDR3 is TGTGCCAGCGCTAGCTGGGACAGCTTTACCCCCTACGAGCAGTACTTC. Protein product: CASASWDSFTPYEQYF.

In this sample, this clonotype turned up many times. The genes are TRBV20-1 and TRBJ2-3; 8 positions match TRBD2. The CDR3 covers 13 residues. Germline loops: CDR1 DFQATT, CDR2 SNEGSKA (reference sequence). Germline trimming cut 8 bases from V and 1 base from J; bases unmatched to any gene: 5. CDR3 DNA sequence: TGCAGTTCAATACTAGCGGGCACAGATACGCAGTATTTT. Translating gives CSSILAGTDTQYF.